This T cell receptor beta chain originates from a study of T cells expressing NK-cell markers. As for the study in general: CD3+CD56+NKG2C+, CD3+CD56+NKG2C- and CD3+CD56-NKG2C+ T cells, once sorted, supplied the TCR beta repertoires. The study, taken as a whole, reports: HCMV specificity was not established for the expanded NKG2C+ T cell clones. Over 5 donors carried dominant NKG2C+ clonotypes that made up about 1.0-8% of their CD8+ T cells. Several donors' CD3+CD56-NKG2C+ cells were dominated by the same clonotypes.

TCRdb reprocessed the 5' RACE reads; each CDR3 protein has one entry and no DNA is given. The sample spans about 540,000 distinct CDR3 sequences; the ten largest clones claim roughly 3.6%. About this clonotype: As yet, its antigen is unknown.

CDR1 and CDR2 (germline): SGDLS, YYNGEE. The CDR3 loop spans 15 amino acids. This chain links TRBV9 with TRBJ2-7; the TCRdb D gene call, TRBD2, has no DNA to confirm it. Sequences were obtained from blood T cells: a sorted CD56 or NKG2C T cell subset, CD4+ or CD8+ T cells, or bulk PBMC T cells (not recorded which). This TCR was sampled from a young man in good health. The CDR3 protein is CASSAGGTSGYEQYF.